The TCR beta chain under discussion was sequenced for a study of human T cells and chemical hapten exposure. As for the study in general: Chiefly female patients presented with alopecia areata, totalis or universalis. Study conclusions and caveats: Expanded TCR counts at PT1 went up together with patch test score, a positive correlation.

Concerning this clonotype: Antigen: not known.

For the library, individual cDNA molecules each received unique molecular identifiers. TCRdb called the RACE reads again in MiXCR, with one record for every CDR3 protein. Here the sample spans 180,000 or so distinct CDR3 sequences, around 20% being singletons. The CDR3 runs 13 residues. Trimming took 5 bases from V and 2 from J, leaving 7 bases between them. Germline V CDR1 and CDR2: SGHRS, YFSETQ. The time point was: patch test 1, 2 weeks after DPC sensitization. Treatment described: therapeutic diphenylcyclopropenone sensitization with weekly scalp DPC. The sample here was whole blood, taken in connection with sensitization to the hapten diphenylcyclopropenone (DPC). The chain uses TRBV5-1 and TRBJ2-2, with no clear D. This sequence originates from a woman aged 45-60 years with alopecia areata. Some clones in this sample may be carry-over from other donors' samples. In nucleotides, the CDR3 is TGCGCCAGCAGGACTTCTAACACCGGGGAGCTGTTTTTT. It specifies CASRTSNTGELFF. The full variable domain, in which reference TRBV5-1 and TRBJ2-2 provide the parts outside the CDR3, is KAGVTQTPRYLIKTRGQQVTLSCSPISGHRSVSWYQQTPGQGLQFLFEYFSETQRNKGNFPGRFSGRQFSNSRSEMNVSTLELGDSALYLCASRTSNTGELFFGEGSRLTVL.